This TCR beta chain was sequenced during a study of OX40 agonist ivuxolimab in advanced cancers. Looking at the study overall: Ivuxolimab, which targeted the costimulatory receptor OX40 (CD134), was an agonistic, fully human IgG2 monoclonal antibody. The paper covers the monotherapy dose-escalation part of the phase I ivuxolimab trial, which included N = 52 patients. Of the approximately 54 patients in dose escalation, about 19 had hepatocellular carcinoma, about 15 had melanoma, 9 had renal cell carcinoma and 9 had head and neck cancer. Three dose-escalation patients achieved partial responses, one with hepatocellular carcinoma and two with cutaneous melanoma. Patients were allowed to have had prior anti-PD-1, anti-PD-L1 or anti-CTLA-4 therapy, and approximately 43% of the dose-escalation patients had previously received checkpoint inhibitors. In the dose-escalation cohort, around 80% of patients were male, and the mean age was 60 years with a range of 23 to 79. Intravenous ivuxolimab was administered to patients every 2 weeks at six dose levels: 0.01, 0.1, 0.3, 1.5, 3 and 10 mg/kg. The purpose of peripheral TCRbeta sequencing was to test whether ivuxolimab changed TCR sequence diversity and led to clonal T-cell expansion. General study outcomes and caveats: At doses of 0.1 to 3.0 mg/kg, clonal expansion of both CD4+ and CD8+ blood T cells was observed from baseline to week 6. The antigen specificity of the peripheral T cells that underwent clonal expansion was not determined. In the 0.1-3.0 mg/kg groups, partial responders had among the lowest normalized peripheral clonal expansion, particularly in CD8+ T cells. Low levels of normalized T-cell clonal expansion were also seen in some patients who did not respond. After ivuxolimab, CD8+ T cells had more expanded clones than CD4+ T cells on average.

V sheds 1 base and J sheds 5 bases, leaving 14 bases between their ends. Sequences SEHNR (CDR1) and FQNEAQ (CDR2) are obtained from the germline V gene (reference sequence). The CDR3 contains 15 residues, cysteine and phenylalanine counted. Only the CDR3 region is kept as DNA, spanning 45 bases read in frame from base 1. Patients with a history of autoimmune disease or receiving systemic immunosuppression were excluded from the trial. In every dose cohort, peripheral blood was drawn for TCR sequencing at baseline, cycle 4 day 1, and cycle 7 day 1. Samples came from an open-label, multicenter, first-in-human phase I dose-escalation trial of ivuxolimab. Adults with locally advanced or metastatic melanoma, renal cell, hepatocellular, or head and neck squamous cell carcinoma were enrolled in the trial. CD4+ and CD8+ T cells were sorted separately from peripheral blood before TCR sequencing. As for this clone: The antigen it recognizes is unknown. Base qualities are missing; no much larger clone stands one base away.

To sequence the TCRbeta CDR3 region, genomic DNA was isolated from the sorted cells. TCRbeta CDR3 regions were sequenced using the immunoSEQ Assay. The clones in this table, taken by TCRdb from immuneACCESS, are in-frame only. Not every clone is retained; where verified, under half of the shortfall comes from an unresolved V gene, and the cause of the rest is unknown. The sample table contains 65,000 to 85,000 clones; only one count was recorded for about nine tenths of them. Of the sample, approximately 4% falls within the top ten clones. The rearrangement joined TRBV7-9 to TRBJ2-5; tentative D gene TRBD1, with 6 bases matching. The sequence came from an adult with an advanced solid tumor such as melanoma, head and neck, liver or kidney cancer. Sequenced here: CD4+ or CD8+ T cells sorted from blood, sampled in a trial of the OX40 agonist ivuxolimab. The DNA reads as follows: TGTGCCAGCAGCTTAGGGAACAGGGCGTTGGAGACCCAGTACTTC. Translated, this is CASSLGNRALETQYF.